This TCR beta chain derives from a study of T-cell reconstitution after alpha-beta-depleted transplantation in children. Notes on the study in general: In some patients, recipient T cells and intrathymic progenitors surviving conditioning explained high day-60 diversity. About two months after transplant, alpha-beta T cells reportedly came from several hundred expanded graft clones. Newly made T cells mostly supplied T-cell counts and diversity one year after transplant.

This clonotype was observed at least ten times. Its antigen remains unidentified. For TCRbeta, the library was prepared with unique molecular identifiers. TCRdb redid the calling of the PCR reads with MiXCR, one entry per CDR3 protein. Of around 500,000 distinct CDR3 sequences listed, roughly 23% are singletons. The specimen was PBMCs, mostly from graft donor cells, collected 360 days after TCRalphabeta/CD19-depleted stem cell transplant. The sequence came from a boy in the first two years of life who had a stem cell transplant for acute myeloid leukemia, so the T cells may come from the graft donor.

The CDR3 here is CASSLGRGQINTEAFF. The CDR3 DNA follows: TGCGCCAGCAGCTTGGGCCGGGGACAAATAAACACTGAAGCTTTCTTT. The chain joins TRBV5-1 to TRBJ1-1; D might be TRBD1 (6 bases). With 0 bases removed from V and 2 bases from J, the gap between germline ends came to 14 bases. This CDR3 has 16 amino acids. CDR1 is SGHRS, CDR2 YFSETQ, per germline. Supplemented by reference TRBV5-1 and TRBJ1-1, the full variable domain reads KAGVTQTPRYLIKTRGQQVTLSCSPISGHRSVSWYQQTPGQGLQFLFEYFSETQRNKGNFPGRFSGRQFSNSRSEMNVSTLELGDSALYLCASSLGRGQINTEAFFGQGTRLTVV.